One and the same sample provided the 19 T cell receptor beta chains below, sequenced in a study of T cell responses to AZD1222 COVID-19 vaccine. The protocol was immunoSEQ multiplex PCR, while the TCRdb copy is restricted to in-frame clones and leaves out a portion. This sample yields about 83,000 clones, of which 86% are seen a single time; roughly 8.7% belongs to the top ten. The specimen comprised peripheral blood, sampled on day 0 of AZD1222 vaccination. The receptors were gathered from an adult in good health.

This chain connects TRBV19 to TRBJ1-1; possibly TRBD1 for D (6 bases). The germline V gene has CDR1 LNHDA and CDR2 SQIVND (reference sequence). CDR3 size: 13 residues. The V end was cut by 6 bases, the J end by 4 bases, with 12 bases between. As DNA, the CDR3 is TGTGCCAGTAGCAAACAGGGTATCACTGAAGCTTTCTTT. It translates to CASSKQGITEAFF.

The V and J genes are TRBV27 and TRBJ1-5; D not resolved. Deletions cut 4 bases from V and 4 bases from J, with 5 bases between. The CDR3 consists of 12 residues. CDR1 MNHEY and CDR2 SMNVEV come from the germline V gene (reference sequence). DNA of the CDR3: TGTGCCAGCAGTTCTACTAATCAGCCCCAGCATTTT. Its translation: CASSSTNQPQHF.

The chain employs TRBV24-1 and TRBJ1-6; D gene ambiguous. Germline values: CDR1 KGHDR, CDR2 SFDVKD. This CDR3 spans 14 amino acids. Trimming removed 8 bases at V and 4 bases at J, with 11 bases between. CDR3 coding DNA: TGTGCCACCATAGCCGGGCCTTATAATTCACCCCTCCACTTT. Translated: CATIAGPYNSPLHF.

The chain joins TRBV7-9 to TRBJ2-3, with D perhaps TRBD2 (5 bases). CDR1 SEHNR and CDR2 FQNEAQ come from the germline V gene (reference sequence). This CDR3 contains 15 residues. V lost 5 bases and J lost 4, with 16 bases in between. CDR3 DNA: TGTGCCAGCAGCCCTCGAGGGAGCCCGGCAGATACGCAGTATTTT. Protein sequence: CASSPRGSPADTQYF.

In its sample, this clone was seen a few times. The chain joins TRBV5-6 to TRBJ1-2; D uncertain. Deletions cut 3 bases from V and 5 bases from J, with 8 bases between. The germline V gene encodes CDR1 SGHDT and CDR2 YYEEEE. CDR3 length: 12 amino acids. This CDR3 is CASSSFPYGYTF. CDR3 nucleotide sequence: TGTGCCAGCAGCTCCTTTCCGTATGGCTACACCTTC.

V gene TRBV4-2 combines with J gene TRBJ2-7, with D possibly being TRBD2 (7 bases). Germline V lookup: CDR1 LGHNA, CDR2 YNFKEQ. Trimming removed 2 bases from V and 4 bases from J, with 21 bases in between. This CDR3 contains 17 residues. The DNA of the CDR3 is TGTGCCAGCAGCCAACTCCATGGCGGGGGCGCCCCATACGAGCAGTACTTC. It yields the protein CASSQLHGGGAPYEQYF.

V gene TRBV5-5 combines with J gene TRBJ2-6; 9 positions match TRBD1. CDR3 length equals 20 residues. J lost 0 bases, V lost 3 bases, and 13 bases had no gene match. Germline V gives CDR1 SGHKS, CDR2 YYEKEE (reference sequence). The chain's CDR3 is CASSSKFRDRVLSGANVLTF. The CDR3, as DNA: TGTGCCAGCAGCTCGAAATTCCGGGACAGGGTGCTCTCTGGGGCCAACGTCCTGACTTTC.

Written as DNA, the CDR3 is TGTGCCAGTACGGTGTCGGGGGCGGCCACTGAAGCTTTCTTT. It translates to CASTVSGAATEAFF. V usage is TRBV19 and J usage is TRBJ1-1, with a tentative D call TRBD1 (6 bases). There are 14 residues in the CDR3. Germline V gives CDR1 LNHDA, CDR2 SQIVND (reference sequence). The V and J ends lost 7 bases and 4 bases respectively, with 16 bases between them.

This chain uses TRBV7-2 with TRBJ1-5; 8 bases are a match to TRBD1. The junction had 11 bases not matched to a gene; V was cut back by 3 bases and J by 7 bases. The germline CDR1 and CDR2 sequences are SGHTA and FQGNSA. The CDR3 extends over 16 amino acids. CDR3 bases: TGTGCCAGCAGCTTGGACAGGGCGGGGGAGGAACAGCCCCAGCATTTT. Translation: CASSLDRAGEEQPQHF. The complete variable domain, with remaining parts taken from reference TRBV7-2 and TRBJ1-5, reads GAGVSQSPSNKVTEKGKDVELRCDPISGHTALYWYRQSLGQGLEFLIYFQGNSAPDKSGLPSDRFSAERTGGSVSTLTIQRTQQEDSAVYLCASSLDRAGEEQPQHFGDGTRLSIL.

The CDR3 is CASSLPSGGTTDTQYF. CDR3 bases: TGCGCCAGCAGCTTGCCCAGCGGGGGGACCACAGATACGCAGTATTTT. This chain joins TRBV5-1 and TRBJ2-3; TRBD2 matches at 9 bases. This CDR3 region has 16 residues. Per the germline V gene, CDR1 is SGHRS and CDR2 is YFSETQ. V shed 1 base, J shed 2 bases, and the junction held 5 bases outside the gene matches.

The V call is TRBV7-2, the J call TRBJ2-1, with 10 bases that match TRBD2. The CDR3 sequence is 15 residues long. Trimming cost V 5 bases and J 10 bases; bases outside gene matches: 11. CDR1 SGHTA and CDR2 FQGNSA come from the germline V gene. Here the CDR3 reads CASSPGLAGENEQFF. DNA of the CDR3: TGTGCCAGCAGCCCAGGTCTAGCGGGAGAAAACGAGCAGTTCTTC.

CDR3 amino acids: CASTSGNGYEQYF. Here the CDR3 DNA reads TGTGCCAGCACTAGCGGGAATGGCTACGAGCAGTACTTC. The chain uses TRBV6-5 and TRBJ2-7, with 9 nucleotides matching TRBD2. V lost 7 bases to trimming and J lost 3 bases; unmatched junction nucleotides: 4. Germline V gene data show CDR1 as MNHEY and CDR2 as SVGAGI. This CDR3 contains 13 residues.

V gene TRBV7-8 combines with J gene TRBJ1-2; possibly TRBD1 for D (5 bases). Germline-derived CDR1 and CDR2 are SGHVS and FQNEAQ. The CDR3 consists of 14 residues. V lost 1 base and J lost 5, with 11 bases in between. For the CDR3, the DNA is TGTGCCAGCAGCTTAGTGGGGACTCTTTATGGCTACACCTTC. It specifies CASSLVGTLYGYTF.

The chain recombines TRBV18 with TRBJ1-1, with D unclear. V was cut by 6 bases and J by 7 bases, with 21 bases left in between. From germline, CDR1 is KGHSH and CDR2 LQKENI. The CDR3 consists of 15 residues. CDR3 DNA: TGTGCCAGCTCTCTCCTTGGAGGGAGCGAGAGTGAAGCTTTCTTT. It is translated as CASSLLGGSESEAFF.

The chain employs TRBV7-2 and TRBJ2-7; D is possibly TRBD1 or TRBD2 (7 bases each). The germline gives CDR1 SGHTA, CDR2 FQGNSA. V was clipped by 5 bases and J by 3 bases, with 17 bases between them. CDR3 size: 15 residues. CDR3 region: CASSPRGGRDYEQYF. The CDR3 bases are TGTGCCAGCAGCCCCAGGGGGGGTAGAGACTACGAGCAGTACTTC.

The rearrangement uses TRBV6-5 and TRBJ1-6; TRBD1 matches 9 bases. The V gene end was trimmed by 7 bases and the J gene end by 14 bases; junction bases not matched to a gene: 9. This CDR3 is built from 13 residues. Germline CDR1 and CDR2: MNHEY and SVGAGI. The CDR3 DNA reads as TGTGCCAGCACCTCGGGACAGGGAAAATCCCTCCACTTT. The encoded protein is CASTSGQGKSLHF.

J is TRBJ2-3 and V is TRBV5-1; D gene ambiguous. Germline-derived CDR1 and CDR2 are SGHRS and YFSETQ. This CDR3 contains 12 residues. Trimming removed 2 bases at V and 6 bases at J, with 7 bases between. CDR3 bases: TGCGCCAGCAGCTTAGACTCGGATACGCAGTATTTT. Encoded protein: CASSLDSDTQYF.

The genes are TRBV5-3 and TRBJ2-4; the match to TRBD1 covers 8 bases. TRBV5-3 is filed as an ORF, its function uncertain. V trimming: 1 base; J trimming: 5 bases; junction bases outside the gene matches: 5. The CDR3 has 15 residues. CDR3 loop: CARSLKPGGENIQYF. CDR3 nucleotide sequence: TGTGCCAGAAGCTTGAAGCCAGGGGGCGAAAACATTCAGTACTTC.

The rearrangement links TRBV9 to TRBJ1-2; 8 positions agree with TRBD1. Germline V gene data show CDR1 as SGDLS and CDR2 as YYNGEE. V shed 4 bases, J shed 5 bases, and the junction held 4 bases outside the gene matches. There are 13 residues in the CDR3. CDR3 loop: CASSQRQGYGYTF. In DNA form, the CDR3 reads TGTGCCAGCAGCCAAAGACAGGGGTATGGCTACACCTTC.